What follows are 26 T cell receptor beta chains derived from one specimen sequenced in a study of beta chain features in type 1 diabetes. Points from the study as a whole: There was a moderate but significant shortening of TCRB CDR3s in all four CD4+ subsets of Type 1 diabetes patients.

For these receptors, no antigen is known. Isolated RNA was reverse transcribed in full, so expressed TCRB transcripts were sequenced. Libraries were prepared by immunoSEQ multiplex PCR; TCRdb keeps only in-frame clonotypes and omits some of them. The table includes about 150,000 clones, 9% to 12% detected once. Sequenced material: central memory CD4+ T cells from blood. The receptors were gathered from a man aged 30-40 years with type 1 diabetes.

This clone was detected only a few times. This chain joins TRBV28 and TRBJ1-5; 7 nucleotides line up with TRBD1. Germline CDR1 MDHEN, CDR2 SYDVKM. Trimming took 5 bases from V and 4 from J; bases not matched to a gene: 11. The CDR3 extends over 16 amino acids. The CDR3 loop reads CASSPTSTGSNQPQHF. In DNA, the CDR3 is TGTGCCAGCAGTCCAACTTCGACAGGGAGTAATCAGCCCCAGCATTTT.

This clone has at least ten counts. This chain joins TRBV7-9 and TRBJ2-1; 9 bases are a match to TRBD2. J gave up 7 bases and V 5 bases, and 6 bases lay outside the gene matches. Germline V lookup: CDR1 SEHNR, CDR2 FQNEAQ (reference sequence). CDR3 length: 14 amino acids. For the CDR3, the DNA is TGTGCCAGCAGCCCCAGACTAGCGGAGAATGAGCAGTTCTTC. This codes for CASSPRLAENEQFF.

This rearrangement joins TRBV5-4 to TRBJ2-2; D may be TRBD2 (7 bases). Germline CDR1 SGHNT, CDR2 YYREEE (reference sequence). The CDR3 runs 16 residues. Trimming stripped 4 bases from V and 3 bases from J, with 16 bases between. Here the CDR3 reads CASSTSSGTYTGELFF. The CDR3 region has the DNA TGTGCCAGCAGCACCTCAAGCGGGACATACACCGGGGAGCTGTTTTTT.

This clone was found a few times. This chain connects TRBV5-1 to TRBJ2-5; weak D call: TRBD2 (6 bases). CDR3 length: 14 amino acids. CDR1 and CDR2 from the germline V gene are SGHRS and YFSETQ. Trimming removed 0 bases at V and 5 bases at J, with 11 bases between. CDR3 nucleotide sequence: TGCGCCAGCAGCTTGGGTAGCGGTTTGGAGACCCAGTACTTC. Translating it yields CASSLGSGLETQYF.

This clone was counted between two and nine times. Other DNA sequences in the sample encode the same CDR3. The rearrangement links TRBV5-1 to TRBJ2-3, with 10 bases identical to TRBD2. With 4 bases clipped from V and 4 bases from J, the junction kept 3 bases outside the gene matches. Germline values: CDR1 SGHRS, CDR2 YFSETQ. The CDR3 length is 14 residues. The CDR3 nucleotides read TGCGCCAGCAGCCCGGGACTAGCGTCAGATACGCAGTATTTT. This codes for CASSPGLASDTQYF.

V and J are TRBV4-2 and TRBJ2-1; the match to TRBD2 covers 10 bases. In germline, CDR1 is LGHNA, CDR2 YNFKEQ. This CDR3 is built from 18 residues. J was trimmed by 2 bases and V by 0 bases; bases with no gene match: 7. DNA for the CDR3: TGTGCCAGCAGCCAAGAACCTATAGCGGGAGGCACCTACAATGAGCAGTTCTTC. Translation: CASSQEPIAGGTYNEQFF.

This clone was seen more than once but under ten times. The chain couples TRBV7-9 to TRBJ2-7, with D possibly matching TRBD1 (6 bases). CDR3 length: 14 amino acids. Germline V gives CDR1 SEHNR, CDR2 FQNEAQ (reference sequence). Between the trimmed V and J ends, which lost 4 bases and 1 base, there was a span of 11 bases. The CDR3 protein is CASSSTGLSYEQYF. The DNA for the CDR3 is TGTGCCAGCAGCTCCACAGGGCTATCCTACGAGCAGTACTTC.

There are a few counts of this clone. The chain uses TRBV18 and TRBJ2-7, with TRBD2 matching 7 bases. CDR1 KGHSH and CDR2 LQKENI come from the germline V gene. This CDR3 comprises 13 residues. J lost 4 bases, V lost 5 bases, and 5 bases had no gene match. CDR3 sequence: CASSLGEGYEQYF. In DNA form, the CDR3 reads TGTGCCAGCTCATTAGGGGAGGGGTACGAGCAGTACTTC.

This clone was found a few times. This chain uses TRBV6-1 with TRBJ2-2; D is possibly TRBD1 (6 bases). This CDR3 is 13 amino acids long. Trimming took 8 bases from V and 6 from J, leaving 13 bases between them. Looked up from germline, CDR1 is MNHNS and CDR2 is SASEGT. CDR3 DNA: TGTGCCAGCCGGCTGGGGGCGGCCGGGGAGCTGTTTTTT. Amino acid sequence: CASRLGAAGELFF.

The CDR3 spells CASSLEPSATDTQYF. The CDR3 bases are TGCGCCAGCAGCTTGGAGCCTAGCGCTACAGATACGCAGTATTTT. The genes are TRBV5-1 and TRBJ2-3; the D gene is possibly TRBD2 (6 bases). CDR1 and CDR2 from the germline V gene are SGHRS and YFSETQ. Trimming cost V 0 bases and J 3 bases, with 11 bases left between them. This CDR3 contains 15 residues.

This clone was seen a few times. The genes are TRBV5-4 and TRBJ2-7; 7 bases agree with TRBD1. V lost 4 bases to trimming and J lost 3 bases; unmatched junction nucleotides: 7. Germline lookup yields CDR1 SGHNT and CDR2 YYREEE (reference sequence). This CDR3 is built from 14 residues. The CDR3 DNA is TGTGCCAGCAGCCAGGGACAGAGCAACTACGAGCAGTACTTC. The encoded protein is CASSQGQSNYEQYF.

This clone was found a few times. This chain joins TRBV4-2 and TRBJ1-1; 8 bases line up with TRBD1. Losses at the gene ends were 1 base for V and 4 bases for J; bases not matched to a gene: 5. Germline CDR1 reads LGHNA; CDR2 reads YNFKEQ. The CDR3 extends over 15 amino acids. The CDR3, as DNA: TGTGCCAGCAGCCAAGTGGACAGGGCGAGCACTGAAGCTTTCTTT. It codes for CASSQVDRASTEAFF.

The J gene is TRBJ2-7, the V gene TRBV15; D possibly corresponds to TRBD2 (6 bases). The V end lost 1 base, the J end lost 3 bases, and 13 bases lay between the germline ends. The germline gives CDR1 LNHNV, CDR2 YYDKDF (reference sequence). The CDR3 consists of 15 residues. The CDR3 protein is CATSRAGDLSYEQYF. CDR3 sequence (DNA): TGTGCCACCAGCAGAGCGGGAGACCTCAGCTACGAGCAGTACTTC.

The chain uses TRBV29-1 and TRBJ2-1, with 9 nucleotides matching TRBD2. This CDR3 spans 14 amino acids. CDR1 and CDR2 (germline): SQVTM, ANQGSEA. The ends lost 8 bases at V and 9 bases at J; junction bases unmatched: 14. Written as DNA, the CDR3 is TGCAGCCCTGTAAGGGCGGGAGGGATTGGTGAGCAGTTCTTC. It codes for CSPVRAGGIGEQFF.

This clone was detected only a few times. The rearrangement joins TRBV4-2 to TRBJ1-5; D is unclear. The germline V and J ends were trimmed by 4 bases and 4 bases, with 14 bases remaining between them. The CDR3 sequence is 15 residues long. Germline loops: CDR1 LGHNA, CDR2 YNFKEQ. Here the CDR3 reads CASSPSVSGNQPQHF. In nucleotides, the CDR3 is TGTGCCAGCAGCCCTAGCGTAAGCGGAAATCAGCCCCAGCATTTT.

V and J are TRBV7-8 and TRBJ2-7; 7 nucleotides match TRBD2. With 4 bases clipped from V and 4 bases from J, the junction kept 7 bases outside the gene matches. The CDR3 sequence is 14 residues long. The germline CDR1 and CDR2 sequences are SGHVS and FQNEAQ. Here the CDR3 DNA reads TGTGCCAGCAGCTCTCGGGGAGGGGTGTACGAGCAGTACTTC. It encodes CASSSRGGVYEQYF.

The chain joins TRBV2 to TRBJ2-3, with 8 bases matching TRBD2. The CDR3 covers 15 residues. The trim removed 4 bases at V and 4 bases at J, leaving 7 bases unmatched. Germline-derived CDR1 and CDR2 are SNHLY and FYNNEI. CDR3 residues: CASSGTGGPADTQYF. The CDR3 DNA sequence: TGTGCCAGCAGTGGGACGGGAGGGCCAGCAGATACGCAGTATTTT.

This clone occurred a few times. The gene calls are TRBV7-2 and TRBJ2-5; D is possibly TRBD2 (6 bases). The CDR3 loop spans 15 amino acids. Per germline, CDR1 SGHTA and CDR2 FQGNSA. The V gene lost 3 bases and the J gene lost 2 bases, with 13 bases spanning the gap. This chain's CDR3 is CASSFSGGAQETQYF. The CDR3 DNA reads TGTGCCAGCAGCTTCTCCGGGGGTGCTCAAGAGACCCAGTACTTC.

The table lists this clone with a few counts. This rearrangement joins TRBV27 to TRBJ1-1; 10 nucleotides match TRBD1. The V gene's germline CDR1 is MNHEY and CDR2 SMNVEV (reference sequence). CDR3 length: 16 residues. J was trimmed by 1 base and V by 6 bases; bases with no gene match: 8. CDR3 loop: CASSHDRGRGNTEAFF. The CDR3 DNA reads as TGTGCCAGCAGCCACGACAGGGGGCGAGGGAACACTGAAGCTTTCTTT.

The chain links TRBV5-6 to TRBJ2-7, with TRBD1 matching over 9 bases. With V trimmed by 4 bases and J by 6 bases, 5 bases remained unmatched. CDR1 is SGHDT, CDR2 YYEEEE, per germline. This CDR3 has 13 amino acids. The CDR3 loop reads CASSVDRGAEQYF. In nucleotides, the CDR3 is TGTGCCAGCAGCGTTGACAGGGGGGCCGAGCAGTACTTC.

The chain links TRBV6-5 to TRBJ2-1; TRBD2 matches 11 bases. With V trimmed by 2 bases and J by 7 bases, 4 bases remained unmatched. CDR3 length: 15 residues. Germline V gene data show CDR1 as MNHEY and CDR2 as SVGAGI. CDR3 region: CASSYDSGGGNEQFF. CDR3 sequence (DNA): TGTGCCAGCAGTTACGATAGCGGGGGGGGAAATGAGCAGTTCTTC.

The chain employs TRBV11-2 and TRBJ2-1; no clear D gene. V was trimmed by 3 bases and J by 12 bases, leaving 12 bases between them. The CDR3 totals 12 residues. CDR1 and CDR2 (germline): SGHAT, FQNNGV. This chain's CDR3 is CASSFLGRLQFF. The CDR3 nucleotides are TGTGCCAGCAGCTTCCTGGGCAGGCTGCAGTTCTTC.

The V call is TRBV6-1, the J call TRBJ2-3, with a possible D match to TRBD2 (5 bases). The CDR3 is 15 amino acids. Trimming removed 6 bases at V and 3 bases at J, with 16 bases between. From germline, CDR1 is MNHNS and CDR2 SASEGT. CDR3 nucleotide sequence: TGTGCCAGCAGATCCTCGGGAATTGGGACAGATACGCAGTATTTT. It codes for CASRSSGIGTDTQYF.

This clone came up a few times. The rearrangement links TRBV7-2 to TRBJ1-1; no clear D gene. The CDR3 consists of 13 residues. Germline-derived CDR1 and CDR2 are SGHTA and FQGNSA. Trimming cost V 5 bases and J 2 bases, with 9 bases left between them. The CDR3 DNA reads TGTGCCAGCAGCCGCGGTGGAAACACTGAAGCTTTCTTT. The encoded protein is CASSRGGNTEAFF.

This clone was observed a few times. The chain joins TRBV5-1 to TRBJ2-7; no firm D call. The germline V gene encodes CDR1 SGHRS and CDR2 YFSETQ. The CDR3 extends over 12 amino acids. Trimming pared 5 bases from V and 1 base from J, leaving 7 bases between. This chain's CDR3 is CASSLVSYEQYF. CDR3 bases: TGCGCCAGCAGTCTAGTTTCCTACGAGCAGTACTTC.

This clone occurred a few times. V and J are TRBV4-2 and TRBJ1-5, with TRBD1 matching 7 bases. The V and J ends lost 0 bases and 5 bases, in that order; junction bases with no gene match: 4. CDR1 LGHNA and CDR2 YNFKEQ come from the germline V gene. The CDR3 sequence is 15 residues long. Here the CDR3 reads CASSQDGTEDQPQHF. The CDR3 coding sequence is TGTGCCAGCAGCCAAGACGGGACAGAAGATCAGCCCCAGCATTTT.